Listed below are T cell receptor beta chains from one sample, sequenced in a study of T cells in Graves' hyperthyroidism and ophthalmopathy. A single record per CDR3 protein comes from TCRdb applying MiXCR to the multiplex PCR reads. The table records roughly 650,000 distinct CDR3 sequences, 16% of them present only once. What was sequenced was blood. The source is a woman aged 40 to 50 with Graves' ophthalmopathy. Each CDR3 is given with its conserved first and last residue. Rows give clone size only sometimes, using once, few, many, or a class for an expanded clone.

>TRBV2|few
CASSGVGRANVLTF
>TRBV11-2|few
CASSRGPGRDPETQYF
>TRBV20-1|few
CSARDRQGWSNQPQHF
>TRBV7-8|many
CASSLNPTNYGYTF
>TRBV10-3|NA
CAISEWTSGGAGNEQFF
>TRBV28|many
CASSLNPGDGYTF
>TRBV4-1|few
CASSQPTEGFGKQPQHF
>TRBV11-2|NA
CASSSPGQKGGNTIYF
>TRBV20-1|many
CSARALAGSAEQYF
>TRBV20-1|many
CSARRVLSGPSTDTQYF
>TRBV5-1|NA
CASSLEQGATDTQYF
>TRBV7-9|many
CASSHSRLRGTSGVEQYF
>TRBV4-1|NA
CASSQDPNGDEQFF
>TRBV28|many
CASSPEGTRRYEQYF
>TRBV28|many
CASSRDTGMNTEAFF
>TRBV30|NA
CASSGGTNEKLFF
>TRBV10-3|NA
CAISESTGPNYGYTF
>TRBV9|few
CASSPGGGAKNIQYF
>TRBV4-2|NA
CASSRDGYEQFF
>TRBV6-5|NA
CASSYSRSGGRETQYF
>TRBV30|many
CAWRPRTGVGARGYTF
>TRBV12-3/TRBV12-4|few
CASRQNPNQPQHF
>TRBV7-9|many
CASSLARDGYTF
>TRBV12-3/TRBV12-4|many
CASSLRPGTTDTQYF
>TRBV20-1|few
CSAWTPRGLVSLNEQFF
>TRBV7-8|NA
CASSLAGEGTGLTEAFF
>TRBV28|many
CASSTNTEAFF
>TRBV5-1|many
CASSLEASGNYGYTF
>TRBV12-3/TRBV12-4|many
CASRPTGSSGNTIYF
>TRBV18|NA
CASSATGGEIETQYF
>TRBV7-6|many
CASSLGEGLYEQYF
>TRBV15|NA
CATSRVFSRPAGQETQYF
>TRBV3-1|few
CASSQDRLTPLHF
>TRBV20-1|NA
CSAREYNQPQHF
>TRBV28|NA
CASSYGPQGQETQYF
>TRBV5-1|many
CASRKTPGEQFF
>TRBV7-8|many
CASSDEGGWDGYTF
>TRBV24-1|many
CATSDTGDRTDTQYF
>TRBV6-1|many
CASSYGTARTDTQYF
>TRBV5-1|many
CASSPRLDGSYEQYF
>TRBV28|few
CATRGTGDTGELFF
>TRBV5-1|NA
CASTPLATFTDTQYF
>TRBV30|few
CAWDSSYNSPLHF
>TRBV29-1|many
CSVEEGGFTEAFF
>TRBV2|many
CASSPLTGYNYEQYF
>TRBV7-3|NA
CASSLTPGTGPGELFF
>TRBV9|NA
CASSPGQPMNTEAFF
>TRBV7-9|many
CASRRTVVPYGYTF
>TRBV29-1|NA
CSVLGAGTYNEQFF
>TRBV27|NA
CASRTSRAGGTSSYNEQFF
>TRBV6-6|many
CASSYVGSSGNTIYF